A selection of T cell receptor beta chains follows, all from one sample in a study of spatial heterogeneity in lung cancer. Each CDR3 protein is one row after TCRdb ran MiXCR on the 5' RACE reads. The data contain roughly 80,000 distinct CDR3 sequences, about 8% of them seen just once; the ten biggest clones take up approximately 6.3%. This specimen consisted of PBMCs, obtained at surgery. The receptors were gathered from a male donor with early-stage non-small cell lung cancer. Each CDR3 is given with its conserved first and last residue. The D gene is left open where the match is weak. Some rows mark clone size as missing; the rest say once, few, many or name a class of expanded clone.

j_gene,v_gene,abundance,d_gene,CDR3nt,CDR3aa
TRBJ2-1,TRBV11-3,.,.,TGTGCCAGCAGCCAAAGGAGCCTCCCTCCCCAGTTCTTC,CASSQRSLPPQFF
TRBJ2-3,TRBV6-5,.,.,TGTGCCAGCAGGGTTGGGAGTGCAGATACGCAGTATTTT,CASRVGSADTQYF
TRBJ1-1,TRBV5-4,many,.,TGTGCCAGCAGCTTTGGTAGGGCGGCGTACAGAGCTTTCTTT,CASSFGRAAYRAFF
TRBJ2-1,TRBV5-1,.,TRBD2,TGCGCCAGCAGCCCGGGCGGACTAGTCTACAGGTTAAGCTCCTACAATGAGCAGTTCTTC,CASSPGGLVYRLSSYNEQFF
TRBJ1-1,TRBV5-6,many,.,TGTGCCAGCAGCTTGGGAGGGAGAGGTACTGAAGCTTTCTTT,CASSLGGRGTEAFF
TRBJ1-6,TRBV4-1,many,.,TGCGCCACCTCCGGCCGGGGGGGTTTCTCACCCCTCCACTTT,CATSGRGGFSPLHF
TRBJ1-1,TRBV12-3/TRBV12-4,few,.,TGTGCCAGCAGTTTGATGATAGGACTGAACACTGAAGCTTTCTTT,CASSLMIGLNTEAFF
TRBJ1-5,TRBV3-1,many,TRBD1,TGTGCCAGCAGCAAAGACAGGGGACTAAATCAGCCCCAGCATTTT,CASSKDRGLNQPQHF
TRBJ1-1,TRBV7-6,many,TRBD1,TGTGCCAGCAGTTGGACAGGGGACGGTCAAGACACTGAAGCTTTCTTT,CASSWTGDGQDTEAFF
TRBJ1-5,TRBV20-1,.,TRBD1,TGCAGTGCCGCACAGGGGGGACGTAATCAGCCCCAGCATTTT,CSAAQGGRNQPQHF
TRBJ2-1,TRBV7-2,.,TRBD2,TGTGCCAGCAGCCCGGGACTAGCGGGAGAGGGCAATGAGCAGTTCTTC,CASSPGLAGEGNEQFF
TRBJ1-2,TRBV3-1,few,.,TGTGCCAGCAGCCAAGGGTATGGCTACACCTTC,CASSQGYGYTF
TRBJ2-3,TRBV18,many,TRBD2,TGTGCCAGCATGCCCGGGACTAGCTTTAGCACAGATACGCAGTATTTT,CASMPGTSFSTDTQYF
TRBJ2-3,TRBV11-3,few,.,TGTGCCAGCAGCTTAGGCCAGAGAACAGATACGCAGTATTTT,CASSLGQRTDTQYF
TRBJ2-1,TRBV29-1,many,.,TGCAGCGTTGAAGCCGGGGGAGCCGAGTCCTACAATGAGCAGTTCTTC,CSVEAGGAESYNEQFF
TRBJ2-7,TRBV2,many,.,TGTGCCAGCCGCAAGGGCTACGAGCAGTACTTC,CASRKGYEQYF
TRBJ2-5,TRBV6-6,many,TRBD2,TGTGCCAGCAGTTACGGGGCGGGAGGTCAAGAGACCCAGTACTTC,CASSYGAGGQETQYF
TRBJ2-7,TRBV3-1,many,.,TGTGCCAGCAGCCGACAAACCTACGAGCAGTACTTC,CASSRQTYEQYF
TRBJ2-6,TRBV6-5,many,.,TGTGCCAGCAGTTACGTGGGTTCCTCTGGGGCCAACGTCCTGACTTTC,CASSYVGSSGANVLTF
TRBJ2-2,TRBV7-9,few,.,TGTGCCAGCAGCTTGAGAGACAGAAACACCGGGGAGCTGTTTTTT,CASSLRDRNTGELFF
TRBJ2-1,TRBV30,many,.,TGTGCCTGGAGTGACTACTTAATCAATGAGCAGTTCTTC,CAWSDYLINEQFF
TRBJ1-1,TRBV29-1,many,.,TGCAGCGTACGGGGTGGGCCTGAAGCTTTCTTT,CSVRGGPEAFF
TRBJ1-3,TRBV5-1,many,.,TGCGCCAGCAGTCCGACAGAAGGAAACACCATATATTTT,CASSPTEGNTIYF
TRBJ2-6,TRBV5-8,many,TRBD1,TGTGCCAGCACCGAGGGGACAGGGGCCTCTGGGGCCAACGTCCTGACTTTC,CASTEGTGASGANVLTF
TRBJ2-7,TRBV7-9,many,.,TGTGCCAGCAGCTTAGTGGGCAGGTCGGTCTCCTACGAGCAGTACTTC,CASSLVGRSVSYEQYF
TRBJ2-3,TRBV28,.,.,TGTGCCAGCAGATTGGACGGAGACACAGATACGCAGTATTTT,CASRLDGDTDTQYF
TRBJ2-5,TRBV27,few,.,TGTGCCAGCAGTTTATCAGACAGCCAAGAGACCCAGTACTTC,CASSLSDSQETQYF
TRBJ2-1,TRBV5-1,many,TRBD1,TGCGCCAGCAGCTTGAGGCAGGGGGCGAGGGATGAGCAGTTCTTC,CASSLRQGARDEQFF
TRBJ2-7,TRBV5-4,.,TRBD2,TGTGCCAGCAGCGATACCGGGACTAGCGTCTACGAGCAGTACTTC,CASSDTGTSVYEQYF
TRBJ2-5,TRBV7-2,.,TRBD1,TGTGCCAGCAGCTTCTCGAGGACAGGAGGCGAGACCCAGTACTTC,CASSFSRTGGETQYF
TRBJ1-1,TRBV7-8,many,.,TGTGCCAGCAGCTTAGGGAGTGGAGGGCTGCCTGAAGCTTTCTTT,CASSLGSGGLPEAFF
TRBJ2-1,TRBV7-2,few,TRBD2,TGTGCCAGCAGCATTAAGACTAGCGGAAGCTCCTACAATGAGCAGTTCTTC,CASSIKTSGSSYNEQFF
TRBJ1-5,TRBV30,many,.,TGTGCCTGGAGTGAGGGGGGGAAACAGCCCCAGCATTTT,CAWSEGGKQPQHF
TRBJ2-2,TRBV3-1,few,.,TGTGCCAGCAGCCCCTCGGAAGCCGGGGAGCTGTTTTTT,CASSPSEAGELFF
TRBJ2-3,TRBV6-1,many,.,TGTGCCAGCGGGCTAGCAACAGATACGCAGTATTTT,CASGLATDTQYF
TRBJ2-1,TRBV9,many,.,TGTGCCAGCAGCGTAGGCGGGATAGGGGAGCAGTTCTTC,CASSVGGIGEQFF
TRBJ1-3,TRBV7-2,.,.,TGTGCCAGCAGCGCGAGCCCTGTGGGGATCAACACCATATATTTT,CASSASPVGINTIYF
TRBJ2-7,TRBV5-1,many,.,TGCGCCAGCAGCTTGGAGCTGGGGGCCTACGAGCAGTACTTC,CASSLELGAYEQYF
TRBJ2-6,TRBV5-1,.,TRBD1,TGCGCCAGCAGCCCGAGACAGGGTTCTGGGGCCAACGTCCTGACTTTC,CASSPRQGSGANVLTF
TRBJ2-7,TRBV7-2,many,.,TGCGCCAGCAGCTTGCTCGGGTACGAGCAGTACTTC,CASSLLGYEQYF
TRBJ2-3,TRBV20-1,many,.,TGCAGTGCTAGAGCTCCAGATACGCAGTATTTT,CSARAPDTQYF